This passage covers 30 T cell receptor beta chains from one sample sequenced in a study of blood T cell repertoires in COVID-19. Here immunoSEQ multiplex PCR was the method, and the copy in TCRdb shows in-frame clones only, minus some. The sample holds about 170,000 clones, approximately 82% seen once. Material for sequencing was peripheral blood. These receptors were collected from a woman between 65 and 79 years old who had recovered from COVID-19.

This chain links TRBV19 with TRBJ2-6; weak D call: TRBD1 (5 bases). Germline-derived CDR1 and CDR2 are LNHDA and SQIVND (reference sequence). Trimming removed 6 bases from V and 2 bases from J, with 8 bases in between. This CDR3 is 14 amino acids long. In DNA form, the CDR3 reads TGTGCCAGTAGAAGGGGTCCTGGGGCCAACGTCCTGACTTTC. Amino acids: CASRRGPGANVLTF. The full variable domain, rest sourced from reference TRBV19 and TRBJ2-6, is DGGITQSPKYLFRKEGQNVTLSCEQNLNHDAMYWYRQDPGQGLRLIYYSQIVNDFQKGDIAEGYSVSREKKESFPLTVTSAQKNPTAFYLCASRRGPGANVLTFGAGSRLTVL.

V usage is TRBV28 and J usage is TRBJ1-2, with 9 bases matching TRBD1. This CDR3 has 13 residues. Germline CDR1 and CDR2: MDHEN and SYDVKM. V shed 5 bases, J shed 6 bases, and the junction held 4 bases outside the gene matches. The CDR3 loop is CASSPRTGDGYTF. CDR3 nucleotides: TGTGCCAGCAGTCCCCGGACAGGGGATGGCTACACCTTC.

The chain couples TRBV5-1 to TRBJ2-1; 7 bases agree with TRBD2. The CDR3 extends over 17 amino acids. V lost 1 base to trimming and J lost 3 bases; unmatched junction nucleotides: 10. Germline lookup yields CDR1 SGHRS and CDR2 YFSETQ. Here the CDR3 reads CASSLLALAVGYNEQFF. DNA of the CDR3: TGCGCCAGCAGCTTGTTAGCCCTAGCGGTCGGCTACAATGAGCAGTTCTTC. Supplemented by reference TRBV5-1 and TRBJ2-1, the full variable domain reads KAGVTQTPRYLIKTRGQQVTLSCSPISGHRSVSWYQQTPGQGLQFLFEYFSETQRNKGNFPGRFSGRQFSNSRSEMNVSTLELGDSALYLCASSLLALAVGYNEQFFGPGTRLTVL.

The chain joins TRBV29-1 to TRBJ2-3; D may be TRBD2 (6 bases). V gave up 3 bases and J gave up 0 bases, with 22 bases separating them. The CDR3 length is 18 residues. Per the germline V gene, CDR1 is SQVTM and CDR2 is ANQGSEA. The CDR3 DNA sequence: TGCAGCGTTGACCCAACTAGCATCCGAGGGGCTAGCACAGATACGCAGTATTTT. This sequence encodes CSVDPTSIRGASTDTQYF.

The chain couples TRBV6-5 to TRBJ2-5; D remains unclear. Per germline, CDR1 MNHEY and CDR2 SVGAGI. CDR3 length: 13 residues. V was trimmed by 6 bases and J by 2 bases, leaving 10 bases between them. In nucleotides, the CDR3 is TGTGCCAGCAGGGCGGTGCTACAAGAGACCCAGTACTTC. Translated: CASRAVLQETQYF.

J is TRBJ2-1 and V is TRBV24-1; possible D gene TRBD2, 7 bases. The CDR3 is made up of 13 amino acids. Trimming left V 3 bases short and J 10 bases short, with 12 bases between. Germline values: CDR1 KGHDR, CDR2 SFDVKD. The CDR3 DNA reads as TGTGCCACCAGTGATCCGGGGGGCAGGGAGCAGTTCTTC. Translation: CATSDPGGREQFF.

In this sample, this clone turned up a few times. The J gene is TRBJ2-7, the V gene TRBV7-8, with TRBD1 matching 9 bases. The germline CDR1 and CDR2 sequences are SGHVS and FQNEAQ. Trimming removed 5 bases from V and 4 bases from J; junction bases left unmatched: 9. This CDR3 has 15 residues. CDR3: CASSPWGTGSYEQYF. The CDR3 nucleotides read TGTGCCAGCAGCCCCTGGGGGACAGGGTCTTACGAGCAGTACTTC.

The table lists this clone with a count of one. V and J are TRBV3-1 (or the pseudogene TRBV3-2) and TRBJ2-2; D gene ambiguous. CDR1 is LGHDT, CDR2 YNNKEL, per germline (reference sequence). The CDR3 contains 14 residues. Trimming left V 1 base short and J 1 base short, with 4 bases between. The CDR3 region has the DNA TGTGCCAGCAGCCAAGTCCGGAACACCGGGGAGCTGTTTTTT. It specifies CASSQVRNTGELFF.

V is TRBV5-1 and J is TRBJ2-1, with D perhaps matching TRBD2 (5 bases). This CDR3 comprises 15 residues. The germline gives CDR1 SGHRS, CDR2 YFSETQ. V lost 5 bases and J 4 bases, leaving 16 bases between the germline ends. The CDR3 loop reads CASRPVASRYNEQFF. The DNA for the CDR3 is TGCGCCAGCAGACCCGTGGCTAGCCGGTACAATGAGCAGTTCTTC.

In this sample, this clone turned up once. The V call is TRBV4-2, the J call TRBJ2-2; 7 bases match TRBD2. CDR3 length: 19 residues. V lost 2 bases and J lost 0; bases outside the gene matches: 12. CDR1 LGHNA and CDR2 YNFKEQ come from the germline V gene. CDR3 bases: TGTGCCAGCAGCCAATGGTACCCACCTAGCGGAACGAACACCGGGGAGCTGTTTTTT. It translates to CASSQWYPPSGTNTGELFF.

The chain uses TRBV15 and TRBJ1-1; D not resolved. Germline lookup yields CDR1 LNHNV and CDR2 YYDKDF (reference sequence). Trimming took off 0 bases at V and 3 bases at J, with 5 bases between the two ends. The CDR3 is made up of 13 amino acids. The CDR3 coding sequence is TGTGCCACCAGCAGAGACAGATACACTGAAGCTTTCTTT. Translation gives CATSRDRYTEAFF.

This chain joins TRBV11-3 and TRBJ2-7; TRBD1 aligns across 10 bases. After removal of 5 bases from V and 4 bases from J, the junction contained 14 bases not matched to a gene. The CDR3 is 17 amino acids. Germline-derived CDR1 and CDR2 are SGHNT and YENEEA. The CDR3 DNA reads as TGTGCCAGCAGCCCCCACCCCTTGACAGGGGGCGCATACGAGCAGTACTTC. Translation: CASSPHPLTGGAYEQYF. The full variable domain, rest sourced from reference TRBV11-3 and TRBJ2-7, is EAGVVQSPRYKIIEKKQPVAFWCNPISGHNTLYWYLQNLGQGPELLIRYENEEAVDDSQLPKDRFSAERLKGVDSTLKIQPAELGDSAVYLCASSPHPLTGGAYEQYFGPGTRLTVT.

This sequence joins TRBV18 and TRBJ1-5, with D uncertain. V dropped 6 bases and J dropped 7 bases, with 19 bases sitting between them. This CDR3 is 15 amino acids long. The V gene's germline CDR1 is KGHSH and CDR2 LQKENI. The CDR3 protein is CASSPVGGEVQPQHF. In DNA, the CDR3 is TGTGCCAGCTCCCCCGTCGGTGGGGAGGTCCAGCCCCAGCATTTT. Full variable domain (rest looked up from reference TRBV18 and TRBJ1-5): NAGVMQNPRHLVRRRGQEARLRCSPMKGHSHVYWYRQLPEEGLKFMVYLQKENIIDESGMPKERFSAEFPKEGPSILRIQQVVRGDSAAYFCASSPVGGEVQPQHFGDGTRLSIL.

J is TRBJ2-7 and V is TRBV28; perhaps TRBD2 as D (6 bases). Germline V CDR1 and CDR2: MDHEN, SYDVKM. The CDR3 has 18 residues. Trimming shortened V by 2 bases and J by 0 bases, and 20 bases separated the two germline ends. The CDR3 DNA follows: TGTGCCAGCAGTTTAGTGAGGGGTCGGAGGGTCCTCTCCTACGAGCAGTACTTC. Amino acids: CASSLVRGRRVLSYEQYF.

The CDR3 sequence: CASSHAGAPNEKLFF. The CDR3 nucleotides read TGTGCCAGCAGCCACGCGGGGGCCCCTAATGAAAAACTGTTTTTT. The chain recombines TRBV7-6 with TRBJ1-4, with D perhaps TRBD1 (6 bases). The CDR3 is made up of 15 amino acids. Per the germline V gene, CDR1 is SGHVS and CDR2 is FNYEAQ. V was trimmed by 5 bases and J by 3 bases, leaving 13 bases between them.

The chain employs TRBV7-9 and TRBJ2-1, with D possibly matching TRBD2 (5 bases). V gave up 1 base and J gave up 9 bases, with 16 bases separating them. Germline CDR1 is SEHNR and CDR2 is FQNEAQ (reference sequence). The CDR3 is 15 residues long. CDR3 in amino acids: CASSLGGYRLGEQFF. CDR3 sequence (DNA): TGTGCCAGCAGCTTAGGAGGGTATCGGTTGGGTGAGCAGTTCTTC.

V usage is TRBV6-5 and J usage is TRBJ1-1; D remains unclear. With 0 bases removed from V and 5 bases from J, the gap between germline ends came to 13 bases. Germline assignment: CDR1 MNHEY and CDR2 SVGAGI. The CDR3 sequence is 15 residues long. DNA of the CDR3: TGTGCCAGCAGTTACTCGTGGAGGGTCGAAACTGAAGCTTTCTTT. This codes for CASSYSWRVETEAFF.

The chain carries TRBV10-3 and TRBJ2-1; possibly TRBD2 for D (5 bases). Germline values: CDR1 ENHRY, CDR2 SYGVKD. With 2 bases removed from V and 1 base from J, the gap between germline ends came to 9 bases. The CDR3 loop spans 15 amino acids. In DNA, the CDR3 is TGTGCCATCAGTGAGGGGCCGGGGTCCTACAATGAGCAGTTCTTC. It encodes CAISEGPGSYNEQFF.

The chain combines TRBV19 with TRBJ1-5; TRBD1 might be the D (6 bases). The CDR3 totals 14 residues. Between the trimmed V and J ends, which lost 1 base and 4 bases, there was a span of 8 bases. Germline assignment: CDR1 LNHDA and CDR2 SQIVND (reference sequence). CDR3 coding DNA: TGTGCCAGTAGTATAGTGGGGGCAAATCAGCCCCAGCATTTT. Its protein is CASSIVGANQPQHF.

The chain couples TRBV27 to TRBJ1-1; no definite D call. This CDR3 comprises 14 residues. Trimming left V 5 bases short and J 6 bases short, with 16 bases between. Germline lookup yields CDR1 MNHEY and CDR2 SMNVEV (reference sequence). In DNA, the CDR3 is TGTGCCAGCAGTCCAACATGGTTCGGGGCTGAAGCTTTCTTT. Translation gives CASSPTWFGAEAFF.

V gene TRBV5-1 combines with J gene TRBJ2-2; D is unresolved. V was clipped by 4 bases and J by 4 bases, with 8 bases between them. The CDR3 has 13 amino acids. Germline CDR1 and CDR2: SGHRS and YFSETQ. CDR3 sequence: CASSGFRTGELFF. The CDR3 nucleotides are TGCGCCAGCAGCGGCTTTCGCACCGGGGAGCTGTTTTTT.

This clone was detected only once. This sequence joins TRBV2 and TRBJ1-6; 10 bases fit TRBD1. The CDR3 covers 14 residues. Germline V CDR1 and CDR2: SNHLY, FYNNEI. Trimming cost V 7 bases and J 9 bases; bases outside gene matches: 6. The CDR3 sequence: CASIPGDRGSPLHF. CDR3 nucleotides: TGTGCCAGCATACCGGGGGACAGGGGTTCACCCCTCCACTTT.

V usage is TRBV6-1 and J usage is TRBJ1-2; possibly TRBD1 for D (6 bases). This CDR3 is built from 16 residues. Per germline, CDR1 MNHNS and CDR2 SASEGT. V shed 2 bases and J shed 3 bases, with 16 bases lying between them. DNA for the CDR3: TGTGCCAGCAGTGAATCAGGGGTCAGGACCTACTATGGCTACACCTTC. Its protein product is CASSESGVRTYYGYTF.

V usage is TRBV6-2 or TRBV6-3 and J usage is TRBJ2-7, with D possibly matching TRBD1 (6 bases). Germline-derived CDR1 and CDR2 are MNHEY and SVGEGT. This CDR3 has 16 residues. V lost 6 bases and J 0 bases, leaving 18 bases between the germline ends. DNA for the CDR3: TGTGCCAGCAGCCACCGCCGGGACATCCACTCCTACGAGCAGTACTTC. It encodes CASSHRRDIHSYEQYF.

In DNA form, the CDR3 reads TGTGCCAGCAGCTTAGGGCAGGGGAGAGCAGATACGCAGTATTTT. It translates to CASSLGQGRADTQYF. The J gene is TRBJ2-3, the V gene TRBV11-3, with a possible D match to TRBD1 (6 bases). Trimming took off 1 base at V and 4 bases at J, with 12 bases between the two ends. The length of the CDR3 is 15 residues. Germline V gene lookup returns CDR1 SGHNT and CDR2 YENEEA.

Comment on this clone: In the same sample, other DNA sequences code for this CDR3. The chain recombines TRBV20-1 with TRBJ2-1, with D possibly matching TRBD2 (5 bases). V was trimmed by 4 bases and J by 4 bases, leaving 5 bases between them. CDR1 DFQATT and CDR2 SNEGSKA come from the germline V gene (reference sequence). This CDR3 is 11 amino acids long. CDR3 sequence: CSATGYNEQFF. In DNA form, the CDR3 reads TGCAGTGCTACGGGGTACAATGAGCAGTTCTTC.

This chain links TRBV4-2 with TRBJ1-2; the match to TRBD1 covers 7 bases. J was trimmed by 4 bases and V by 4 bases; bases with no gene match: 12. Germline V gives CDR1 LGHNA, CDR2 YNFKEQ. This CDR3 spans 16 amino acids. The CDR3 DNA is TGTGCCAGCAGCCCAATATCGACAGGGAGGACCTATGGCTACACCTTC. Its protein product is CASSPISTGRTYGYTF.

This chain uses TRBV7-9 with TRBJ2-1; D gene uncertain. The CDR3 totals 12 residues. Germline CDR1 and CDR2: SEHNR and FQNEAQ (reference sequence). V shed 5 bases and J shed 9 bases, with 11 bases lying between them. The CDR3 spells CASSLPPGEQFF. CDR3 DNA sequence: TGTGCCAGCAGCCTCCCTCCCGGTGAGCAGTTCTTC.

The genes are TRBV7-2 and TRBJ1-6; a weak D match, TRBD1 (6 bases). The CDR3 sequence is 14 residues long. V was cut by 3 bases and J by 7 bases, with 10 bases left in between. The germline gives CDR1 SGHTA, CDR2 FQGNSA. CDR3 region: CASSFQGRNSPLHF. The DNA for the CDR3 is TGTGCCAGCAGCTTTCAGGGGCGAAATTCACCCCTCCACTTT.

As for this clone: Additional DNA sequences in this sample encode the identical CDR3. This rearrangement joins TRBV3-1 (or the pseudogene TRBV3-2) to TRBJ2-7; TRBD2 matches 8 bases. The CDR3 totals 15 residues. J was trimmed by 0 bases and V by 4 bases; bases with no gene match: 5. Germline CDR1 reads LGHDT; CDR2 reads YNNKEL (reference sequence). The CDR3 DNA is TGTGCCAGCAGCCCCGGACTAGCACCCTCCTACGAGCAGTACTTC. This encodes CASSPGLAPSYEQYF.